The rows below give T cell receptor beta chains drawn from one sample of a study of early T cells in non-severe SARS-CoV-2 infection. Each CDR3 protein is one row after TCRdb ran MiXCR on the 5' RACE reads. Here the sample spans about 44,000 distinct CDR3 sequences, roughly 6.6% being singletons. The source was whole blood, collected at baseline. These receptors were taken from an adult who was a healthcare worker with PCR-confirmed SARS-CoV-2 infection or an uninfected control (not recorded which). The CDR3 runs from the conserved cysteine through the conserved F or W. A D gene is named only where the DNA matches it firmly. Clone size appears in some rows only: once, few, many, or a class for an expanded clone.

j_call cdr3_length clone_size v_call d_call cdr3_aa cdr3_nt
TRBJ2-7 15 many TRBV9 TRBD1 CASSARQGTTYEQYF TGTGCCAGCAGCGCTAGACAGGGGACAACCTACGAGCAGTACTTC
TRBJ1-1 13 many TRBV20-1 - CSAKDGLNTEAFF TGCAGTGCTAAAGACGGACTGAACACTGAAGCTTTCTTT
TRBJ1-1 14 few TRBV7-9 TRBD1 CASSRGQGATAAFF TGTGCCAGCAGCCGTGGACAGGGGGCTACCGCAGCTTTCTTT
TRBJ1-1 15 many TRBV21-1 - CASSQGEAGDSEAFF TGTGCCAGCAGCCAAGGGGAAGCGGGCGACTCCGAAGCTTTCTTT
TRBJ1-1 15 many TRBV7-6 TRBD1 CASSRDRAGDTEAFF TGTGCCAGCAGCCGAGACAGGGCGGGGGACACTGAAGCTTTCTTT
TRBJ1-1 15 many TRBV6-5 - CASSGASLSDTEAFF TGTGCCAGCAGTGGGGCTTCATTATCTGACACTGAAGCTTTCTTT
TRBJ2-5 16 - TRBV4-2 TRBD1 CASSPSGTGPLETQYF TGTGCCAGCAGCCCTTCCGGGACAGGCCCTTTGGAGACCCAGTACTTC
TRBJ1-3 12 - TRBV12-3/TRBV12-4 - CASYGTFGGLYF TGTGCCTCCTACGGGACCTTTGGGGGACTATATTTT
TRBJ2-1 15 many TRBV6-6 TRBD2 CASSTSGRSYNEQFF TGTGCCAGCAGCACTAGCGGGAGGTCCTACAATGAGCAGTTCTTC
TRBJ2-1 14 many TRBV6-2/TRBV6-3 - CASSLAAEYNEQFF TGTGCCAGCAGTTTAGCGGCGGAATACAATGAGCAGTTCTTC
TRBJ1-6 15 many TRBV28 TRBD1 CASSDGGQGGSPLHF TGTGCCAGCAGTGACGGAGGACAGGGTGGTTCACCCCTCCACTTT
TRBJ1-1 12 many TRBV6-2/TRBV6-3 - CASSMWRSEAFF TGTGCCAGCTCCATGTGGAGGAGTGAAGCTTTCTTT
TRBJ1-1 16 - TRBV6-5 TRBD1 CASSYSMRGPGTEAFF TGTGCCAGCAGTTACTCGATGAGGGGGCCGGGCACTGAAGCTTTCTTT
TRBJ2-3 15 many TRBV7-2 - CASSSQGGKTDTQYF TGTGCCAGCAGCTCGCAAGGTGGTAAGACAGATACGCAGTATTTT
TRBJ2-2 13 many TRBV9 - CASSGPLLGELFF TGTGCCAGCAGCGGACCCCTGTTAGGGGAGCTGTTTTTT